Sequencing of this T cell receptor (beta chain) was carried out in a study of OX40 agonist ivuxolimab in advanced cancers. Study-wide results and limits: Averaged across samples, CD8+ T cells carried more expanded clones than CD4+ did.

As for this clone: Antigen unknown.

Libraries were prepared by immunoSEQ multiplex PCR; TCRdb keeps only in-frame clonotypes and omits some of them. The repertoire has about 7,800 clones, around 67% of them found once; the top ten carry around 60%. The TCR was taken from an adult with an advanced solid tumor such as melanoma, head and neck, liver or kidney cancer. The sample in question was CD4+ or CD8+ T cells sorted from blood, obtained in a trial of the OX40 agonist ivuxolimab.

The CDR3 sequence: CASSLGLADNEQFF. In nucleotides, the CDR3 is TGTGCCAGTAGCTTGGGACTAGCGGACAATGAGCAGTTCTTC. V and J are TRBV19 and TRBJ2-1, with 11 bases matching TRBD2. CDR3 length: 14 residues. Germline CDR1 and CDR2: LNHDA and SQIVND (reference sequence). J gave up 5 bases and V 6 bases, and 3 bases lay outside the gene matches.